These 8 T cell receptor beta chains came from one sample sequenced in a study of CXCR3-negative and CXCR3-positive naive CD8 T cells. With UMI labels, 5' RACE was used to prepare the TRB cDNA libraries. Reanalyzing the 5' RACE reads, TCRdb keeps one entry per CDR3 protein, without DNA. Listed are 20,000 to 30,000 distinct CDR3 sequences; around 2.8% falls within the top ten. Sequencing was done on a sample of naive CXCR3- CD8+ T cells from blood. This sample's subset: CD45RO-CCR7+CD27+CD95- naive CD8+ T cells lacking CXCR3 (TNR3-). These receptors all stem from a human donor in good health. Some clones in this sample may be carry-over from other donors' samples.

The CDR3 spells CASTLERDDTEAFF. This rearrangement joins TRBV7-9 to TRBJ1-1; lacking DNA, the TRBD1 call made by TCRdb goes unchecked. Germline CDR1 is SEHNR and CDR2 is FQNEAQ (reference sequence). There are 14 residues in the CDR3.

V usage is TRBV19 and J usage is TRBJ2-2. This CDR3 contains 12 residues. The V gene's germline CDR1 is LNHDA and CDR2 SQIVND (reference sequence). CDR3: CASSKDTGELFF.

The CDR3 spells CSVESGKYNEQFF. The chain joins TRBV29-1 to TRBJ2-1. CDR3 length: 13 amino acids. Germline CDR1 is SQVTM and CDR2 is ANQGSEA.

V usage is TRBV4-3 and J usage is TRBJ1-2; TCRdb selects TRBD1, and the lack of DNA leaves this call unchecked. The CDR3 runs 14 residues. Germline V gives CDR1 LGHNA, CDR2 YSLEER. The CDR3 loop is CASSQDYRGSGYTF.

The rearrangement uses TRBV6-6 and TRBJ1-1; no DNA is available, so the TRBD1 call from TCRdb remains unchecked. This CDR3 contains 13 residues. Germline-derived CDR1 and CDR2 are MNHNY and SVGAGI (reference sequence). The CDR3 sequence: CASSQGLNTEAFF.

This chain connects TRBV4-3 to TRBJ1-4. CDR3 length: 15 amino acids. Germline CDR1 is LGHNA and CDR2 is YSLEER. The CDR3 loop is CASSPSWNINEKLFF.

The chain employs TRBV6-2 or TRBV6-3 and TRBJ2-2. Germline CDR1 and CDR2: MNHEY and SVGEGT. The CDR3 totals 14 residues. The CDR3: CASSTQGFTGELFF.

The chain recombines TRBV7-2 with TRBJ2-7; TCRdb's assignment of TRBD1 cannot be checked, as there is no DNA. Germline CDR1 and CDR2: SGHTA and FQGNSA. CDR3 length: 14 amino acids. CDR3 sequence reads: CASSSPMGQLEQYF.